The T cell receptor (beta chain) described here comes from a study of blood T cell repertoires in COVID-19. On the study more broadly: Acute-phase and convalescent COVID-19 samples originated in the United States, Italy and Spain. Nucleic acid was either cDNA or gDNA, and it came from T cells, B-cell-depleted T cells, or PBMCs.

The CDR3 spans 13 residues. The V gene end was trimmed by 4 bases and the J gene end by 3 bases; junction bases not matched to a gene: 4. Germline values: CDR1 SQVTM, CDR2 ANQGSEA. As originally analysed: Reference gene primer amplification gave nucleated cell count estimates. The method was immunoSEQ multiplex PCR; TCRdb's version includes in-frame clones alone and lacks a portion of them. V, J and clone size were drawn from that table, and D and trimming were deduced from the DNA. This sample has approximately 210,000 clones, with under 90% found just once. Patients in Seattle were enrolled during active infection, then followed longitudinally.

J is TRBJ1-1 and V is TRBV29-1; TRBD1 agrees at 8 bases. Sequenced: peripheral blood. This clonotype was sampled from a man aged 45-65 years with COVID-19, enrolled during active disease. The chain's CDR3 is CSVGGQADTEAFF. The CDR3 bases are TGCAGCGTTGGGGGACAGGCCGACACTGAAGCTTTCTTT.